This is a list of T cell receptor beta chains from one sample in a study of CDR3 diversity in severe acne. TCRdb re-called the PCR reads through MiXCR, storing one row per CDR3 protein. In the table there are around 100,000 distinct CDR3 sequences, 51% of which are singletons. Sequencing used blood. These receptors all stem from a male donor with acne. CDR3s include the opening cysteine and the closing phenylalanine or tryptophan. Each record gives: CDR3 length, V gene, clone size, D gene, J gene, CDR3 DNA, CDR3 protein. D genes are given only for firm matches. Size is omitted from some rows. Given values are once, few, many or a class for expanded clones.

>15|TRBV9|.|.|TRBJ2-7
TGTGCCAGCAGCCCCTCGCTAATAGGGAACTACGAGCAGTACTTC
CASSPSLIGNYEQYF
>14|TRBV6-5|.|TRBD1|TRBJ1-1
TGTGCCAGCAGCTTAGAGGCCAGGGGGACTGAAGCTTTCTTT
CASSLEARGTEAFF
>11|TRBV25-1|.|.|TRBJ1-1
TGTGCCAGCAGGACCCTCACTGAAGCTTTCTTT
CASRTLTEAFF
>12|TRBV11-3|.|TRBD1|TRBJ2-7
TGTGCCAGCAGCTCAAGCCGGGACAGGCAGTACTTC
CASSSSRDRQYF
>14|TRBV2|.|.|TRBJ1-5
TGTGCCAGCAGTGAATTGAAAGGTTTTCAGCCCCAGCATTTT
CASSELKGFQPQHF
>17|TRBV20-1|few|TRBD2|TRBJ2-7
TGCAGTGCTAGACAAAGGACTAGCGGGACTAGCCCGCGTGTGCAGTACTTC
CSARQRTSGTSPRVQYF
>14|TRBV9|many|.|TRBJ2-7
TGTGCCAGCAGCCCCTCAGGGACACTCTACGAGCAGTACTTC
CASSPSGTLYEQYF
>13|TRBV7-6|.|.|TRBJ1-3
TGTGCCAGCAGCCCATCAGCGGCTAGCACCATATATTTT
CASSPSAASTIYF
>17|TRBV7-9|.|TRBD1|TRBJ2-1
TGTGCCAGCAGCTTAGAGGGACAGGGGGCTATCCGGAATGAGCAGTTCTTC
CASSLEGQGAIRNEQFF
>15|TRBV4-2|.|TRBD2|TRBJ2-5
TGTGCCAGCAGCCACCTAGCGGAGACCCAAGAGACCCAGTACTTC
CASSHLAETQETQYF
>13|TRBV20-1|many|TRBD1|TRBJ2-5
TGCAGTGCCGAGGGACAGTCGGTAGAGACCCAGTACTTC
CSAEGQSVETQYF
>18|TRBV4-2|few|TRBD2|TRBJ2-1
TGTGCCAGCAGCCAAGATCGGGCTAGCGGGAGGGCCCGGGGTGAGCAGTTCTTC
CASSQDRASGRARGEQFF
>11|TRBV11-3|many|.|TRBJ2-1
TGTGCCAGCAGTCAAGACGCTGAGCAGTTCTTC
CASSQDAEQFF
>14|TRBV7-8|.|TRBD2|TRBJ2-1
TGTGCCAGCAGCAAAACTAGCGGGGCCGTGGAGCAGTTCTTC
CASSKTSGAVEQFF
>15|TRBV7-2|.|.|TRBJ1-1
TGTGCCAGCAGCTTAGAGTGGCAGGTGAACACTGAAGCTTTCTTT
CASSLEWQVNTEAFF
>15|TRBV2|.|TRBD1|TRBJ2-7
TGTGCCAGCACCCTCGTTCCAGGGGGCGCCGGGGAGCAGTACTTC
CASTLVPGGAGEQYF
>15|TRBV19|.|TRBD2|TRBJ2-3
TGTGCCAGTAGTAGGGGTAGCGGGAGGGGAGATACGCAGTATTTT
CASSRGSGRGDTQYF
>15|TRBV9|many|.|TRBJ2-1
TGTGCCAGCAGCGTAGGCTTGGGAGAGCTCAATGAGCAGTTCTTC
CASSVGLGELNEQFF
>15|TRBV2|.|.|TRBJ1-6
TGTGCCAGCAGTGAAACTCGGGGGAGCAGTTCACCCCTCCACTTT
CASSETRGSSSPLHF
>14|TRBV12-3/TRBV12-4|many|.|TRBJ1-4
TGTGCCAGCAGTTTGACGGGGGGAAGTGAAAAACTGTTTTTT
CASSLTGGSEKLFF
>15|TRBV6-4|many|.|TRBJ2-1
TGTGCCAGCAGCACTGGGGAGGGACAGTACAATGAGCAGTTCTTC
CASSTGEGQYNEQFF
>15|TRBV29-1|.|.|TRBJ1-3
TGCAGCGTTCGCGCGTCAGCGCTCTCTGGAAACACCATATATTTT
CSVRASALSGNTIYF
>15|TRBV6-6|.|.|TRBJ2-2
TGTGCCAGCAACAAAGGAGGGGGCGCGTACGGGGAGCTGTTTTTT
CASNKGGGAYGELFF
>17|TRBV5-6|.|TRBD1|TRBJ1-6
TGTGCCAGCATCGCCGGGACAGGGTATAATCTGGGATCACCCCTCCACTTT
CASIAGTGYNLGSPLHF
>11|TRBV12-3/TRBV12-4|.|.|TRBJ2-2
TGTGCCAGCAGTTGGGTCGGGGAGCTGTTTTTT
CASSWVGELFF
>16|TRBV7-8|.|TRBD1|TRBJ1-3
TGTGCCAGCAGCTTGCCCGGGACAGGGTCCGGAAACACCATATATTTT
CASSLPGTGSGNTIYF
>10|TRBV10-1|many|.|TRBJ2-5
TGCGCCAGCGAGCAAGAGACCCAGTACTTC
CASEQETQYF
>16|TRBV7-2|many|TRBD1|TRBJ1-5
TGTGCCAGCAGCTTATCGACAGGGAATGGCAATCAGCCCCAGCATTTT
CASSLSTGNGNQPQHF
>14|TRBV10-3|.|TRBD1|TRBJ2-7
TGTGCCATCAGTGGTCAGGCAGGGGGCCACGAGCAGTACTTC
CAISGQAGGHEQYF
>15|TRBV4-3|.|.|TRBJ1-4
TGCGCCAGCAGCCAAGAAACAGTGTCTAATGAAAAACTGTTTTTT
CASSQETVSNEKLFF
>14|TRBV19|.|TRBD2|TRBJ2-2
TGTGCCAGTAGTATAGGACTAGCGGGCGGGGAGCTGTTTTTT
CASSIGLAGGELFF
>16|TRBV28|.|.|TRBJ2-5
TGTGCCAGCAACATCGGCGGGCTAGGGGGACTAGAGACCCAGTACTTC
CASNIGGLGGLETQYF
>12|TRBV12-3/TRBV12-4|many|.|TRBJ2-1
TGTGCCAGCAGTTATGAGGGGGGGGAGCAGTTCTTC
CASSYEGGEQFF
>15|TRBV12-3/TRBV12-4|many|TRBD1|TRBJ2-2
TGTGCCAGCAGCGGGGACAGTCAGAACACCGGGGAGCTGTTTTTT
CASSGDSQNTGELFF
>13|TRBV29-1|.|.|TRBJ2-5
TGCAGCGTTGAACGGGAGTTCGCAGAGACCCAGTACTTC
CSVEREFAETQYF
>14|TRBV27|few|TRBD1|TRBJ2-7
TGTGCCAGCAGGGACAGGGGTTTTTCCCACGAGCAGTACTTC
CASRDRGFSHEQYF
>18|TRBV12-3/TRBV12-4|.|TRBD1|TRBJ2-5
TGTGCCAGCAGTTTTTCGACCGGGACAGGGGTGAACCAAGAGACCCAGTACTTC
CASSFSTGTGVNQETQYF
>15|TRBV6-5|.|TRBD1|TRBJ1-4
TGTGCCAGCAGTTTAGCGGGCGGGACAGGGGATATGTTGTTTTTT
CASSLAGGTGDMLFF
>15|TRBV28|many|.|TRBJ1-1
TGTGCCAGCAGCACCAATGGACAGACGAACACTGAAGCTTTCTTT
CASSTNGQTNTEAFF
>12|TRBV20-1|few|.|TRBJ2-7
TGCAGTTCACATCAGGGGTTCCACGAGCAGTACTTC
CSSHQGFHEQYF
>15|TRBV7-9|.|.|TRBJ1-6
TGTGCCAGCAGCTTACAGTCGGGGAATAATTCACCCCTCCACTTT
CASSLQSGNNSPLHF
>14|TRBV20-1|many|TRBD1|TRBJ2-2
TGCAGTGCTAGAGAAGGGGGCGCCGCCGGGGAGCTGTTTTTT
CSAREGGAAGELFF